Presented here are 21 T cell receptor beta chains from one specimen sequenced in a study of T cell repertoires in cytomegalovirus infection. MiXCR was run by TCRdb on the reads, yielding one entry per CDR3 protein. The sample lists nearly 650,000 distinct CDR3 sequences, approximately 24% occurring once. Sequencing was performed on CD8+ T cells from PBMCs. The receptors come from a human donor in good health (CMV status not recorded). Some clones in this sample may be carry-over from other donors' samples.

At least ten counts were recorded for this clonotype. For the CDR3, the DNA is TGTGCCAGCAGCCAAGAATCGATTCGTGAGACTCAACCGGGTCAGCCCCAGCATTTT. Residues: CASSQESIRETQPGQPQHF. The V and J genes are TRBV14 and TRBJ1-5; no clear D. Germline V lookup: CDR1 SGHDN, CDR2 FVKESK. The CDR3 sequence is 19 residues long. Trimming pared 0 bases from V and 6 bases from J, leaving 24 bases between.

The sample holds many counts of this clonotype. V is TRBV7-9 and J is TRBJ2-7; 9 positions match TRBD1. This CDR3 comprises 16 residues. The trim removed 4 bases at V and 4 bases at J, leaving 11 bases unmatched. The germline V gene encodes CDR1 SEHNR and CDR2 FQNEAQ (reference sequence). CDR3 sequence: CASSSSTGTGRYEQYF. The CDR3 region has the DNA TGTGCCAGCAGCTCCAGTACCGGGACAGGGAGATACGAGCAGTACTTC.

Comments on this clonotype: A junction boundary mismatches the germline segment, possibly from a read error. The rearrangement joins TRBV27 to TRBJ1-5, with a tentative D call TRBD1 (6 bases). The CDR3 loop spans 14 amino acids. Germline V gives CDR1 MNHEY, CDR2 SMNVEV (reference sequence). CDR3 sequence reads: CARSLGGRHQPQHF. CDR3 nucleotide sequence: TGTGCCAGAAGTTTGGGGGGGCGCCATCAGCCCCAGCATTTT.

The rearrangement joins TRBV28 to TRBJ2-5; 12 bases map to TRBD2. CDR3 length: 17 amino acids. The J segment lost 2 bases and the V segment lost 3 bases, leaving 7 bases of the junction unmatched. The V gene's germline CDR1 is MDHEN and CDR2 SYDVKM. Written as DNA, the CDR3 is TGTGCCAGCAGTTTCCCCGCTAGCGGGGGGGAGCAAGAGACCCAGTACTTC. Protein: CASSFPASGGEQETQYF. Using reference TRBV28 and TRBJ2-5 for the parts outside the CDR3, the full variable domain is DVKVTQSSRYLVKRTGEKVFLECVQDMDHENMFWYRQDPGLGLRLIYFSYDVKMKEKGDIPEGYSVSREKKERFSLILESASTNQTSMYLCASSFPASGGEQETQYFGPGTRLLVL.

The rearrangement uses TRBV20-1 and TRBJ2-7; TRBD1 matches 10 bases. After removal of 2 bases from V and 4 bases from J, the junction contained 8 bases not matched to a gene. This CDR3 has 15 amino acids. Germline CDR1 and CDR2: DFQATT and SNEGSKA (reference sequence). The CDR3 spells CSARYIRDRGYEQYF. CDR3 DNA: TGCAGTGCTAGATATATCCGGGACAGGGGTTACGAGCAGTACTTC.

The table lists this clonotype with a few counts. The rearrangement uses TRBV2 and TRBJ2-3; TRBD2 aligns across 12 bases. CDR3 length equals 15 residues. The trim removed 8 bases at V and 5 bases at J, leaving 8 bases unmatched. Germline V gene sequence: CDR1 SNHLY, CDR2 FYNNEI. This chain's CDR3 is CASSASGGEGDTQYF. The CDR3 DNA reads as TGTGCCAGCTCAGCTAGCGGGGGGGAGGGAGATACGCAGTATTTT.

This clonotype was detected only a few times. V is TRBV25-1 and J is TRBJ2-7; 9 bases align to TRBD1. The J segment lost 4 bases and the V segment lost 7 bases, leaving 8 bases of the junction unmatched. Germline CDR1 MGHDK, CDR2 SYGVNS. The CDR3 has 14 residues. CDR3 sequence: CASIGRDRAYEQYF. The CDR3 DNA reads TGTGCCAGCATCGGGCGGGACAGGGCTTACGAGCAGTACTTC.

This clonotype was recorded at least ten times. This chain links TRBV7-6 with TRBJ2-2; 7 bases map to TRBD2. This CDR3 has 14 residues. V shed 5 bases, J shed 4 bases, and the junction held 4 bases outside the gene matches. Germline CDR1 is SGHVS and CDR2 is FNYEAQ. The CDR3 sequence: CASSLGLGTGELFF. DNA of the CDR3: TGTGCCAGCAGCCTCGGACTAGGCACCGGGGAGCTGTTTTTT. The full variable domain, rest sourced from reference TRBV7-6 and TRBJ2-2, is GAGVSQSPRYKVTKRGQDVALRCDPISGHVSLYWYRQALGQGPEFLTYFNYEAQQDKSGLPNDRFSAERPEGSISTLTIQRTEQRDSAMYRCASSLGLGTGELFFGEGSRLTVL.

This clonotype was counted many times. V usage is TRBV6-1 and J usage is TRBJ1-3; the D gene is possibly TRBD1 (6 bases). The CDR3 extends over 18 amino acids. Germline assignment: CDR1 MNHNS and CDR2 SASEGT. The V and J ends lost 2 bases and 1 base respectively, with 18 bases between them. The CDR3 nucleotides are TGTGCCAGCAGTGAATCCACCCCGGGACATCCATCTGGAAACACCATATATTTT. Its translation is CASSESTPGHPSGNTIYF.

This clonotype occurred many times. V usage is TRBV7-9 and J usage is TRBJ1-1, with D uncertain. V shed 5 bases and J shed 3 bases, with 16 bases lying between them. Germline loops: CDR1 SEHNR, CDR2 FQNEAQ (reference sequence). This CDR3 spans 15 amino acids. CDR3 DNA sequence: TGTGCCAGCAGCGTAGGGCCGATTAAGGACACTGAAGCTTTCTTT. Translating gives CASSVGPIKDTEAFF. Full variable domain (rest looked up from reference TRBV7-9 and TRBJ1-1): DTGVSQNPRHKITKRGQNVTFRCDPISEHNRLYWYRQTLGQGPEFLTYFQNEAQLEKSRLLSDRFSAERPKGSFSTLEIQRTEQGDSAMYLCASSVGPIKDTEAFFGQGTRLTVV.

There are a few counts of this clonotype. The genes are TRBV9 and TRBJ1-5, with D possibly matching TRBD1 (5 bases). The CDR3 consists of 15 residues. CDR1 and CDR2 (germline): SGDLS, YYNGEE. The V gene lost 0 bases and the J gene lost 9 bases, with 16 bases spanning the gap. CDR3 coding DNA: TGTGCCAGCAGCGTAGATGGCAGGGCCGGTGCGCCCCAGCATTTT. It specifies CASSVDGRAGAPQHF.

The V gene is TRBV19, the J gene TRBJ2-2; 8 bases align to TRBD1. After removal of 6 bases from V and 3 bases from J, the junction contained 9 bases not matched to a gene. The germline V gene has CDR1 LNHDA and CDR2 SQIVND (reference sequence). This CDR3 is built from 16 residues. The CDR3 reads CASSQTGEQDTGELFF. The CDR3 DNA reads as TGTGCCAGTAGCCAGACAGGGGAACAGGACACCGGGGAGCTGTTTTTT. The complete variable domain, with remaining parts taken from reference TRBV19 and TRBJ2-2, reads DGGITQSPKYLFRKEGQNVTLSCEQNLNHDAMYWYRQDPGQGLRLIYYSQIVNDFQKGDIAEGYSVSREKKESFPLTVTSAQKNPTAFYLCASSQTGEQDTGELFFGEGSRLTVL.

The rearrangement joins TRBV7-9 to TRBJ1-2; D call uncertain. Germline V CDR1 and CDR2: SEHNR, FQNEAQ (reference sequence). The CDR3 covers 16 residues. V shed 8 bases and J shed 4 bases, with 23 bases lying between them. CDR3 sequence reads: CASFTLDGHRGYGYTF. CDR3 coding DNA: TGTGCCAGCTTCACCCTTGATGGTCACAGAGGCTATGGCTACACCTTC.

CDR3 loop: CASNLDDYGYTF. The CDR3 coding sequence is TGTGCCAGTAATTTGGATGACTATGGCTACACCTTC. The chain recombines TRBV19 with TRBJ1-2, with D hard to call. Germline V gene lookup returns CDR1 LNHDA and CDR2 SQIVND (reference sequence). This CDR3 region has 12 residues. V was pared by 7 bases and J by 3 bases, with 9 bases between.

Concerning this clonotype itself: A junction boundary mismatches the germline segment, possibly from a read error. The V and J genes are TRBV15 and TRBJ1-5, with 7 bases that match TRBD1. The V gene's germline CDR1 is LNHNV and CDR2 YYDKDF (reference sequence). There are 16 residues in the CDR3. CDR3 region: CAASRSDRVGNQSQHF. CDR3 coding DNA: TGTGCCGCCAGCAGATCCGACAGGGTTGGCAATCAGTCCCAGCATTTT.

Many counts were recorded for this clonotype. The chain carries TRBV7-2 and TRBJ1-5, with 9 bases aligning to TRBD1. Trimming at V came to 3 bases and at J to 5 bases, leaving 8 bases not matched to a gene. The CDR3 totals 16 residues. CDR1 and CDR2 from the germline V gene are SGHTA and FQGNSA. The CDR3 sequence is CASSLGTGRAYQPQHF. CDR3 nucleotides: TGTGCCAGCAGCTTGGGGACAGGGAGGGCATATCAGCCCCAGCATTTT.

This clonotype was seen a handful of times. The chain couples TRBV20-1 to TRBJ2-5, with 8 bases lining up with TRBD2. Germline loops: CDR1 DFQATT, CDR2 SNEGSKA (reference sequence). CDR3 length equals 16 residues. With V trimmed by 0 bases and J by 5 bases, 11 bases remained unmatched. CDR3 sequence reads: CSARDSRGVLWETQYF. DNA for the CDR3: TGCAGTGCTAGAGATTCGCGGGGGGTTCTTTGGGAGACCCAGTACTTC.

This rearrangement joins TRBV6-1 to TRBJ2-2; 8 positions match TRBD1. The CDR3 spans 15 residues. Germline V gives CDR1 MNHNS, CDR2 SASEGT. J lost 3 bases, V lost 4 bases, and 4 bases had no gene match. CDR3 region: CASSATGAHTGELFF. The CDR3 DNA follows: TGTGCCAGCAGTGCGACAGGGGCTCACACCGGGGAGCTGTTTTTT.

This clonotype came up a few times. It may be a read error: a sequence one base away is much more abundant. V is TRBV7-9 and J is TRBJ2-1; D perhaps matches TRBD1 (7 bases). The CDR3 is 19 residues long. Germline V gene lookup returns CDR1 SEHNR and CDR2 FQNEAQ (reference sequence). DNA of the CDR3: TGTGTCAGCAGCTTAGCTCCCCAAACTAGCAGGGGGGACTACAATGAGCAGTTCTTC. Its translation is CVSSLAPQTSRGDYNEQFF.

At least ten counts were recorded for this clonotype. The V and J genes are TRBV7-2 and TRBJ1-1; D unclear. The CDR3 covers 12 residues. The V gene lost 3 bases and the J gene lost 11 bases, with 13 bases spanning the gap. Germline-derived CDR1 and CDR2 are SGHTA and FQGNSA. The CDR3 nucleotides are TGTGCCAGCAGCTTGTCAACCCACGGGGCTTTCTTT. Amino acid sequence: CASSLSTHGAFF.

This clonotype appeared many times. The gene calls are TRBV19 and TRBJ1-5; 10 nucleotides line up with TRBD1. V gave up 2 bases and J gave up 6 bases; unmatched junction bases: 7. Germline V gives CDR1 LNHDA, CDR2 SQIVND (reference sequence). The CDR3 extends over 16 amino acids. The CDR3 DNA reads TGTGCCAGTAGTATACCCGGGACAGGGGAGCGTCAGCCCCAGCATTTT. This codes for CASSIPGTGERQPQHF.